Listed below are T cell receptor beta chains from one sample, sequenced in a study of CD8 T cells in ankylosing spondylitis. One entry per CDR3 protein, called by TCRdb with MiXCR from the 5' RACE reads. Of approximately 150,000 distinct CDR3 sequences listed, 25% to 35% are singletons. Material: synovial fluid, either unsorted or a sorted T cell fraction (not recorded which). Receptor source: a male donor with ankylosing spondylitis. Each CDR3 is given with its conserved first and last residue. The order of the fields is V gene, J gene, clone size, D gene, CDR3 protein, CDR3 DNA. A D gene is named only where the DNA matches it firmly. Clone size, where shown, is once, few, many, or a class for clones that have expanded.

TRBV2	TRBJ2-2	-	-	CASSGPQGTGELFF	TGTGCCAGCAGTGGGCCTCAGGGGACCGGGGAGCTGTTTTTT
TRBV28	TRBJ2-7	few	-	CASSWMRYPYEQYF	TGTGCCAGCAGTTGGATGAGATATCCCTACGAGCAGTACTTC
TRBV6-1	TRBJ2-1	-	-	CASSLTGRNLGNEQFF	TGTGCCAGCAGCCTAACAGGGAGGAACTTGGGAAATGAGCAGTTCTTC
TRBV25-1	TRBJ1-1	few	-	CASSRTGGTEAFF	TGTGCCAGCAGTCGAACCGGGGGCACTGAAGCTTTCTTT
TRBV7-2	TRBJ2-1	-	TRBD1	CASSRPGTGFGYNEQFF	TGTGCCAGCAGCCGCCCCGGGACAGGGTTCGGTTACAATGAGCAGTTCTTC
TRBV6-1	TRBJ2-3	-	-	CASRSSRDSFTDTQYF	TGTGCCAGCAGATCGTCCAGGGACTCCTTCACAGATACGCAGTATTTT
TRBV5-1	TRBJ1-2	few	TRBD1	CASSSRTGDYGYTF	TGCGCCAGCAGCTCACGGACAGGGGACTATGGCTACACCTTC
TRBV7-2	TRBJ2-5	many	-	CASSRIAVVETQYF	TGTGCCAGCAGCCGAATAGCGGTAGTGGAGACCCAGTACTTC
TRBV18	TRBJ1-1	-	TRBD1	CASSPRQGGDAEAFF	TGTGCCAGCTCACCACGGCAGGGGGGGGACGCTGAAGCTTTCTTT
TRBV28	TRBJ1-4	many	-	CASHWGQGEKLFF	TGTGCCAGCCATTGGGGGCAGGGAGAAAAACTGTTTTTT
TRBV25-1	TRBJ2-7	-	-	CASTPTGLSSYEQYF	TGTGCCAGCACTCCTACCGGGCTCAGCTCCTACGAGCAGTACTTC
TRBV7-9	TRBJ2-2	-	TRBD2	CASSLGRGRGGTGELFF	TGTGCCAGCAGCTTAGGTCGCGGGAGAGGTGGCACCGGGGAGCTGTTTTTT
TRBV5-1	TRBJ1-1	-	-	CASSSWTDPNTEAFF	TGCGCCAGCAGCTCCTGGACAGACCCGAACACTGAAGCTTTCTTT
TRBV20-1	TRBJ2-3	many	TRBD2	CSASEASGSTDTQYF	TGCAGTGCTAGTGAGGCTAGCGGGAGCACAGATACGCAGTATTTT
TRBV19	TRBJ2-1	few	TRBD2	CASSLRGSGSLYNEQFF	TGTGCCAGTAGTTTGAGGGGGAGCGGGAGTCTTTACAATGAGCAGTTCTTC
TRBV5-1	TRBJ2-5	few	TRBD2	CASGEGGAETQYF	TGCGCCAGCGGGGAGGGAGGAGCGGAGACCCAGTACTTC
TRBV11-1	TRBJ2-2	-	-	CASSLVMGAGELFF	TGTGCCAGCAGCTTAGTTATGGGTGCCGGGGAGCTGTTTTTT
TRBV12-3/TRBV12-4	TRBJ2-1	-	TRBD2	CASSLGSGGSYNEQFF	TGTGCCAGCAGTTTAGGTAGCGGGGGCTCCTACAATGAGCAGTTCTTC
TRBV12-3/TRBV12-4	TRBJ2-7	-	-	CASSLSGIEQYF	TGTGCCAGCAGTTTATCTGGGATCGAGCAGTACTTC
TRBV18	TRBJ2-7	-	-	CASSPRTYEQYF	TGTGCCAGCTCACCACGGACCTACGAGCAGTACTTC
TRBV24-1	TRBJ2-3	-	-	CATSDVSTDTQYF	TGTGCCACCAGTGATGTTAGCACAGATACGCAGTATTTT
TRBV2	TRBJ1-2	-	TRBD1	CASSLTGDYGYTF	TGTGCCAGCAGTTTGACAGGGGACTATGGCTACACCTTC
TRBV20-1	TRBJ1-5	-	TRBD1	CSASDRVEQPQHF	TGCAGTGCTAGCGACAGGGTTGAGCAGCCCCAGCATTTT
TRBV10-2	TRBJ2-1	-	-	CASSAGTPSYNEQFF	TGCGCCAGCAGCGCCGGGACTCCTTCCTACAATGAGCAGTTCTTC
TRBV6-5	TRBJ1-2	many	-	CASSYQQSSGYTF	TGTGCCAGCAGTTACCAACAGAGCTCAGGCTACACCTTC
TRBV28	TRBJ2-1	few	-	CASSFSIMKAGEQFF	TGTGCCAGCAGTTTTTCCATCATGAAGGCGGGTGAGCAGTTCTTC
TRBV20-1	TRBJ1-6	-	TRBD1	CSAISGTGGSPLHF	TGCAGTGCGATCTCCGGGACAGGAGGTTCACCCCTCCACTTT
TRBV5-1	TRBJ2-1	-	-	CASSPRDHNEQFF	TGCGCCAGCAGCCCCCGTGACCACAATGAGCAGTTCTTC
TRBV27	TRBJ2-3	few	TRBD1	CASSRQGHSTDTQYF	TGTGCCAGCAGCCGACAGGGGCATAGCACAGATACGCAGTATTTT
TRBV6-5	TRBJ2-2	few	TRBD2	CASSYSRLAGPGELFF	TGTGCCAGCAGTTACTCGAGGCTAGCGGGACCCGGGGAGCTGTTTTTT
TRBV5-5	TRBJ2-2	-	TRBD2	CASSPGSGGLGTGELFF	TGTGCCAGCAGCCCGGGGAGCGGGGGCCTAGGAACCGGGGAGCTGTTTTTT
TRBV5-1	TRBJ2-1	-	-	CASTSTPGHEQFF	TGCGCCAGCACCTCGACCCCAGGGCATGAGCAGTTCTTC
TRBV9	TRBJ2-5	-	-	CASSVGGTTYQETQYF	TGTGCCAGCAGCGTAGGGGGAACAACTTACCAAGAGACCCAGTACTTC
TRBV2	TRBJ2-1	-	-	CASSDLQGSPKVF	TGTGCCAGCAGTGACTTGCAGGGGAGCCCAAAGGTCTTC
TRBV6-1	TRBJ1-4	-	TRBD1	CASIPGWGTVGEKLFF	TGTGCCAGCATCCCCGGGTGGGGGACAGTGGGTGAAAAACTGTTTTTT
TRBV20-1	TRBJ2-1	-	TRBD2	CSAPRLAGVVYNEQFF	TGCAGTGCTCCCCGATTAGCGGGAGTAGTCTACAATGAGCAGTTCTTC
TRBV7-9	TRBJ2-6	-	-	CASWADTGANVLTF	TGTGCCAGCTGGGCGGACACTGGGGCCAACGTCCTGACTTTC
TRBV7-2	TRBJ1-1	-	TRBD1	CASTIRGTGGTEAFF	TGTGCCAGCACCATTAGAGGGACAGGGGGCACTGAAGCTTTCTTT
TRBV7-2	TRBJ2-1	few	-	CASTTPGAGKEQFF	TGTGCCAGCACCACACCAGGAGCCGGGAAAGAGCAGTTCTTC
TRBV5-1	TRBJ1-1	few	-	CASSPRADTEAFF	TGCGCCAGCAGCCCGAGGGCGGACACTGAAGCTTTCTTT
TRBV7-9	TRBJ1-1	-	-	CASSFGGDTEAFF	TGTGCCAGCAGCTTCGGAGGGGACACTGAAGCTTTCTTT
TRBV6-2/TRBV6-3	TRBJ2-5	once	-	CASSYVETQYF	TGTGCCAGCAGTTACGTGGAGACCCAGTACTTC
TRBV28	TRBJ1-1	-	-	CASNIGSVTEAFF	TGTGCCAGCAATATAGGGAGTGTCACTGAAGCTTTCTTT
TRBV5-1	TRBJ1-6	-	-	CASSLDYGQRNSPLHF	TGCGCCAGCAGCTTGGACTATGGACAGAGGAATTCACCCCTCCACTTT
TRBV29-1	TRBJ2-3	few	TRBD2	CSVGRAGDTDTQYF	TGCAGCGTTGGTAGAGCGGGGGACACAGATACGCAGTATTTT
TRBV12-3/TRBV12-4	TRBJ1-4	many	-	CASRGFGEKLFF	TGTGCCAGCCGGGGTTTTGGTGAAAAACTGTTTTTT
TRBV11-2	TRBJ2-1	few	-	CASRPTPGGKVQNEQFF	TGTGCCAGTAGGCCAACCCCTGGGGGGAAGGTACAGAATGAGCAGTTCTTC
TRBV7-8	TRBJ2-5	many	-	CASSLGRQQETQYF	TGTGCCAGCAGCTTAGGACGGCAGCAAGAGACCCAGTACTTC
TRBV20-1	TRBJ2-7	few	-	CSASRGGNEQYF	TGCAGTGCTAGCAGGGGGGGGAACGAGCAGTACTTC
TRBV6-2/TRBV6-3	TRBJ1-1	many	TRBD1	CASSRTGENTEAFF	TGCGCCAGCAGCCGGACAGGGGAGAACACTGAAGCTTTCTTT
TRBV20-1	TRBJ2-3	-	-	CSAPDSPSTDTQYF	TGCAGTGCCCCGGACTCCCCATCCACAGATACGCAGTATTTT
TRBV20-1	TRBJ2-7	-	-	CSAFRGRATGEQYF	TGCAGTGCTTTCCGGGGTAGGGCGACGGGTGAGCAGTACTTC
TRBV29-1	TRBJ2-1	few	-	CSVERRGAYNEQFF	TGCAGCGTTGAAAGGCGCGGAGCCTACAATGAGCAGTTCTTC
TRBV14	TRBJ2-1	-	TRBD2	CASSLPGVAGGPQFF	TGTGCCAGCAGCCTCCCTGGCGTAGCGGGGGGCCCGCAGTTCTTC
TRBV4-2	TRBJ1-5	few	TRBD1	CASSRQGRGDQPQHF	TGTGCCAGCAGCCGACAGGGGCGAGGGGATCAGCCCCAGCATTTT
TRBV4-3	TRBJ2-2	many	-	CASSQSPDRRDTGELFF	TGCGCCAGCAGCCAAAGCCCGGACAGGAGGGACACCGGGGAGCTGTTTTTT
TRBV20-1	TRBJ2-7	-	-	CSASRSPTYEQYF	TGCAGTGCTAGCCGTTCGCCAACCTACGAGCAGTACTTC
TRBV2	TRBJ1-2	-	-	CASSESIGVKSGYTF	TGTGCCAGCAGTGAATCGATCGGGGTTAAGTCTGGCTACACCTTC
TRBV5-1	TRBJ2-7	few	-	CASSLGPGTSSYEQYF	TGCGCCAGCAGCTTGGGGCCTGGGACCAGCTCCTACGAGCAGTACTTC